This T cell receptor beta chain was found in a study of follicular helper T cells after annual influenza vaccination. Produced via immunoSEQ multiplex PCR; TCRdb's table is partial and in-frame only. Seen here are roughly 15,000 clones, approximately 84% observed once, and the top ten hold approximately 1.3%. In germline, CDR1 is LNHNV, CDR2 YYDKDF (reference sequence). V dropped 5 bases and J dropped 12 bases, with 14 bases sitting between them. This CDR3 is 12 amino acids long. Time point given: 2014-2015 season, 7 days after vaccination. Donors were community-dwelling with no influenza vaccine in the prior 6 months.

This sample comprised CXCR5+ CD38- circulating T follicular helper cells from blood, obtained 7 days after influenza vaccination. As for subset: circulating Tfh, non-naive CD4+CXCR5+PD-1+ (ICOS+CD38+ or ICOS-CD38-). The rearrangement links TRBV15 to TRBJ2-1; TRBD1 might be the D (6 bases). The TCR was taken from an adult who received the influenza vaccine. Written as DNA, the CDR3 is TGTGCCACCAGCCCCGAGGGACATGGGCAGTTCTTC. It yields the protein CATSPEGHGQFF.